One T cell receptor (delta chain) is described in this entry. This clone was observed a handful of times. This receptor's antigen is unknown. This sequence is one base from a far larger clone and is likely a read error. Other DNA sequences from this sample encode an identical CDR3 as well. CDR1 TSWWSYY and CDR2 QGS were looked up in the germline V gene. The CDR3 measures 17 amino acids from cysteine to phenylalanine. Here the CDR3 DNA is all that survives: 51 bases in frame from base 1. The sample belongs to a study of Vγ9Vδ2 T cells in congenital toxoplasmosis (dated by TCRdb to the early 2020s). In the study overall: To diagnose congenital toxoplasmosis, IgG, IgM and IgA serology, Western blot and an in-house interferon-gamma release assay were used. At 2 months, TCR sequencing included roughly five infected and over 8 uninfected infants, while at 1 year the sequenced group was 3 infected and 4 uninfected infants. Gamma and delta chain CDR3 repertoires of sorted blood gammadelta T cells were compared between congenitally T. gondii-infected and uninfected infants. Sequencing of the repertoires was done on samples from infants at two time points: 2 months after birth and 1 year of age.

Using SuperScript II, cDNA was generated through template-switch reverse transcription, with TRGC- and TRDC-specific primers combined in a single tube. The TRGC primer was designed to bind both the TRGC1 and TRGC2 constant genes. TRG and TRD amplification used the KAPA Real-Time Library Amplification Kit, with AMPure XP bead purification between steps. Illumina sequencing adapters were added by index PCR using the Nextera XT Index Kit. An Illumina MiSeq running the V2 300 kit was used to sequence the TRG and TRD amplicons, producing 150 bp paired-end reads. The study's own analysis went as follows. Before any further analysis, FastQC version 0.11.8 was used to assess read quality. With MiXCR version 3.0.3, reads were aligned to GenBank TRG or TRD reference genes and CDR3 sequences were built. Default MiXCR settings were kept, except that 3 rather than 5 consecutive nucleotides were used to assemble TRDD gene segments. N additions, CDR3 length, J segment length and clonotype sharing between samples were computed with VDJtools version 1.2.1. Out-of-frame CDR3 sequences and those containing stop codons were excluded from analysis. To look for overlap, the infant repertoires were checked against previously published Vgamma9Vdelta2 repertoires from fetal, cord blood and adult blood. TCRdb reprocessed the public reads with the caller CATT; rows with the same DNA were merged afterwards. The V and J calls come from TCRdb's annotation, not from the publication. Present in this sample are fewer than 1,000 delta-chain clones, around 23% of which were seen just once. In total, the top ten clones hold about 25% of the sample.

Overall results and qualifications from the work: At 2 months, infected infants appeared to have fewer N additions in TRGV9 and TRDV2 CDR3s than uninfected infants, particularly in TRDV2-TRDJ1 sequences. Germline-encoded fetal-type TRDV2 CDR3 sequences seemed more prevalent in infected than uninfected 2-month-old infants, suggesting an in utero expansion footprint. Two months was the earliest age with enough suitable sample material for TCR repertoire analysis, so newborn repertoires were not sequenced. High prevalence of a public TRGV9 clonotype was observed in both infected and uninfected infants. The repertoire differences between infected and uninfected infants were less clear at 1 year of age than at 2 months.

The same treatment, consisting of spiramycin and/or pyrimethamine plus sulfadiazine plus folinic acid, was given to mothers of infected and uninfected infants alike. Every infant, whether infected or uninfected, was delivered at term after more than 37 weeks of gestation. Roughly 1 mL of blood was turned into PBMCs through Lymphoprep gradient centrifugation, and the PBMCs were then cryopreserved in liquid nitrogen and sent to Belgium. After thawing, PBMCs were labeled with Zombie NIR viability dye and stained with CD3, TCR gammadelta, Vgamma9 and Vdelta2 antibodies. A FACSAria III was used to sort CD3+ TCRgammadelta+ T cells, reaching a mean purity of almost 99%. The RNeasy Micro Kit was used to isolate RNA from about 10,000 sorted gammadelta T cells per sample. The infants were born to mothers who were enrolled with primary T. gondii infection during pregnancy. Peripheral blood was collected from the infants at an outpatient microbiology and virology center in Pavia, Italy.

This sequence uses TRDV1 and TRDJ1, and TRDD3 aligns with 9 junction nucleotides. The sample comprised gamma-delta T cells from blood. The sequence came from a child under 10 years old born to a mother with Toxoplasma gondii infection during pregnancy, either congenitally infected or uninfected (not recorded which). The CDR3 protein: CALGEGYWGTYTDKLIF. The nucleotide sequence is TGTGCCCTTGGGGAGGGATACTGGGGGACGTACACCGATAAACTCATCTTT.